The 13 T cell receptor beta chains given below trace back to one sample, sequenced in a study of shared clonotypes between healthy human individuals. Clones were read by immunoSEQ multiplex PCR, and TCRdb kept only the in-frame ones, dropping some. The top ten hold about 12% of the sample, which has about 490,000 clones, less than 80% seen once. Input material: PBMCs. These receptors all stem from a woman in her forties in good health. Some clones in this sample may be carry-over from other donors' samples.

This clone was counted a single time. J is TRBJ2-7 and V is TRBV7-2; TRBD2 is a possible D gene (6 bases). From germline, CDR1 is SGHTA and CDR2 FQGNSA. V was shortened by 1 base and J by 7 bases, with 23 bases between the two germline ends. The CDR3 totals 17 residues. CDR3 DNA: TGTGCCAGCAGCTTAGTTGGGACGGGACTCTCCGGGGGAGAGCAGTACTTC. Translation: CASSLVGTGLSGGEQYF.

The chain employs TRBV11-3 and TRBJ2-2, with TRBD2 matching over 7 bases. Per germline, CDR1 SGHNT and CDR2 YENEEA. V trimming: 5 bases; J trimming: 0 bases; junction bases outside the gene matches: 6. The CDR3 has 16 residues. CDR3: CASSPKAGANTGELFF. For the CDR3, the DNA is TGTGCCAGCAGCCCCAAGGCGGGGGCGAACACCGGGGAGCTGTTTTTT.

The chain uses TRBV28 and TRBJ1-2; D remains ambiguous. V gave up 6 bases and J gave up 8 bases, with 10 bases separating them. Germline V CDR1 and CDR2: MDHEN, SYDVKM. This CDR3 contains 11 residues. CDR3 in amino acids: CASRKYGGYTF. CDR3 sequence (DNA): TGTGCCAGCAGAAAATATGGAGGCTACACCTTC.

This chain joins TRBV4-2 and TRBJ2-1, with TRBD1 as a possible D gene (6 bases). V was pared by 0 bases and J by 2 bases, with 11 bases between. Germline V gene lookup returns CDR1 LGHNA and CDR2 YNFKEQ. The CDR3 is made up of 16 amino acids. The CDR3 DNA is TGTGCCAGCAGCCAAGATGGGGGCGGAACCTACAATGAGCAGTTCTTC. This codes for CASSQDGGGTYNEQFF.

In the case of this clone: A much larger clone sits a single nucleotide away, making a read error possible. The V and J genes are TRBV11-1 and TRBJ2-7, with 8 bases aligning to TRBD2. The V gene's germline CDR1 is SGHAT and CDR2 FQDESV (reference sequence). CDR3 length: 14 residues. The CDR3 sequence: CASSLSGTNYEQYF. Here the CDR3 DNA reads TGCGCCAGCAGCCTTAGCGGGACAAACTACGAGCAGTACTTC.

This chain uses TRBV28 with TRBJ2-7, with D maybe TRBD1 (6 bases). The CDR3 loop spans 15 amino acids. The V gene lost 5 bases and the J gene lost 2 bases, with 16 bases spanning the gap. The germline gives CDR1 MDHEN, CDR2 SYDVKM. CDR3 region: CASSPQGRRAYEQYF. CDR3 coding DNA: TGTGCCAGCAGTCCACAGGGACGACGGGCCTACGAGCAGTACTTC.

The chain employs TRBV9 and TRBJ2-5; tentatively, D is TRBD1 (5 bases). CDR1 is SGDLS, CDR2 YYNGEE, per germline. Trimming cost V 0 bases and J 4 bases, with 16 bases left between them. This CDR3 has 16 residues. DNA for the CDR3: TGTGCCAGCAGCGTAGGGATGGTGGGGCTAGGAGAGACCCAGTACTTC. Translating it yields CASSVGMVGLGETQYF.

The chain uses TRBV9 and TRBJ2-2; no clear D. CDR3 size: 16 residues. Germline CDR1 and CDR2: SGDLS and YYNGEE. Trimming shortened V by 0 bases and J by 3 bases, and 12 bases separated the two germline ends. CDR3 coding DNA: TGTGCCAGCAGCGTAGGGGTGAAGCGTCACACCGGGGAGCTGTTTTTT. Translation: CASSVGVKRHTGELFF.

CDR3 loop: CASSLEGARETQYF. CDR3 coding DNA: TGTGCCAGCAGCTTGGAGGGGGCGAGGGAGACCCAGTACTTC. V and J are TRBV5-5 and TRBJ2-5; 7 nucleotides line up with TRBD1. The CDR3 loop spans 14 amino acids. J gave up 5 bases and V 0 bases, and 4 bases lay outside the gene matches. Germline loops: CDR1 SGHKS, CDR2 YYEKEE (reference sequence). Full variable domain (outside the CDR3, taken from reference TRBV5-5 and TRBJ2-5): DAGVTQSPTHLIKTRGQQVTLRCSPISGHKSVSWYQQVLGQGPQFIFQYYEKEERGRGNFPDRFSARQFPNYSSELNVNALLLGDSALYLCASSLEGARETQYFGPGTRLLVL.

About this clone itself: Different DNA sequences within this sample yield the same CDR3. The gene calls are TRBV18 and TRBJ2-1; a weak D match, TRBD2 (6 bases). The V and J ends lost 2 bases and 8 bases respectively, with 7 bases between them. The CDR3 has 12 residues. The V gene's germline CDR1 is KGHSH and CDR2 LQKENI. This CDR3 reads CASSPSGDEQFF. The CDR3, as DNA: TGTGCCAGCTCACCATCGGGGGATGAGCAGTTCTTC.

The chain combines TRBV19 with TRBJ1-2; TRBD1 matches at 7 bases. This CDR3 comprises 13 residues. Germline V lookup: CDR1 LNHDA, CDR2 SQIVND (reference sequence). Trimming cost V 7 bases and J 4 bases; bases outside gene matches: 6. The CDR3 DNA is TGTGCCAGTACACCGACAGGGCCCTATGGCTACACCTTC. This translates into CASTPTGPYGYTF.

The chain recombines TRBV15 with TRBJ2-1; D is unclear. The CDR3 has 12 residues. Trimming pared 0 bases from V and 6 bases from J, leaving 3 bases between. Germline lookup yields CDR1 LNHNV and CDR2 YYDKDF (reference sequence). CDR3 nucleotides: TGTGCCACCAGCAGAGATTTCAATGAGCAGTTCTTC. It codes for CATSRDFNEQFF.

The rearrangement uses TRBV27 and TRBJ2-3, with 13 nucleotides matching TRBD2. With 5 bases clipped from V and 1 base from J, the junction kept 3 bases outside the gene matches. The CDR3 length is 16 residues. Germline V gives CDR1 MNHEY, CDR2 SMNVEV (reference sequence). CDR3 region: CASSPGLAGGTDTQYF. The DNA for the CDR3 is TGTGCCAGCAGTCCAGGACTAGCGGGAGGCACAGATACGCAGTATTTT.